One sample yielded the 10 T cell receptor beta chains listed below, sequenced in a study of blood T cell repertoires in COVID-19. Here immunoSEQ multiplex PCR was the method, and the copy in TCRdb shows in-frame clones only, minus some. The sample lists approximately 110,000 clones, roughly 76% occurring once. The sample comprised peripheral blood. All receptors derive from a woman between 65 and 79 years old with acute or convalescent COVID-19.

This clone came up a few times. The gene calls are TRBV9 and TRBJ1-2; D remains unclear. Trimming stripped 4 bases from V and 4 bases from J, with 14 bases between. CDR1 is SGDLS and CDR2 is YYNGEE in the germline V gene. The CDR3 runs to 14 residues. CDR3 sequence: CASSLREAPYGYTF. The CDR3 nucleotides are TGTGCCAGCAGCCTACGGGAGGCCCCCTATGGCTACACCTTC.

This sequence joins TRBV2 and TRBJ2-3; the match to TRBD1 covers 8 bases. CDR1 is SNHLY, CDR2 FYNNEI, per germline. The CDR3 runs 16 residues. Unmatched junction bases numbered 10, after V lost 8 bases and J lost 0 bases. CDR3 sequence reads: CASAAGQASSTDTQYF. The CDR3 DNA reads TGTGCCAGCGCGGCGGGACAGGCTTCTAGCACAGATACGCAGTATTTT.

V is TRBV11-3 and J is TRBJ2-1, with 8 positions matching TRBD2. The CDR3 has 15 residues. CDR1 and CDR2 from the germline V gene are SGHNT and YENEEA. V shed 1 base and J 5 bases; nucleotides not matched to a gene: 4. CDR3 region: CASSLGTSGNNEQFF. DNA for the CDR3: TGTGCCAGCAGCTTAGGAACTAGCGGAAACAATGAGCAGTTCTTC.

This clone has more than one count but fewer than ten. The CDR3 bases are TGCAGTGCCCCCGGAGATACGCAGTATTTT. Protein: CSAPGDTQYF. This chain connects TRBV20-1 to TRBJ2-3; the D is unclear. Between the trimmed V and J ends, which lost 6 bases and 5 bases, there was a span of 6 bases. The CDR3 runs to 10 residues. CDR1 and CDR2 (germline): DFQATT, SNEGSKA (reference sequence).

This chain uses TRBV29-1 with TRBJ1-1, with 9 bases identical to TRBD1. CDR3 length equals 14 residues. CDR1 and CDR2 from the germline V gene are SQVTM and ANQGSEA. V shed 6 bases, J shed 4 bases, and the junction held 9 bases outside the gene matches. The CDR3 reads CSVATGGAGTEAFF. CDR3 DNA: TGCAGCGTAGCCACAGGGGGCGCGGGCACTGAAGCTTTCTTT.

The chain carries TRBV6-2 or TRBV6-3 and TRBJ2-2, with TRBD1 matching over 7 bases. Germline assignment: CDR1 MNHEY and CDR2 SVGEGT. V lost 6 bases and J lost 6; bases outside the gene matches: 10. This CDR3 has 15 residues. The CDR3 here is CASSVLGTVSGELFF. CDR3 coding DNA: TGTGCCAGCAGCGTTCTTGGGACAGTCTCCGGGGAGCTGTTTTTT.

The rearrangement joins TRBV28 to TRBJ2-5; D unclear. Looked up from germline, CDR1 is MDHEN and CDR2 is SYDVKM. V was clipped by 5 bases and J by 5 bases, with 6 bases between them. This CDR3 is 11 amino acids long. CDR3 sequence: CASSLRETQYF. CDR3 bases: TGTGCCAGCAGTCTCCGGGAGACCCAGTACTTC.

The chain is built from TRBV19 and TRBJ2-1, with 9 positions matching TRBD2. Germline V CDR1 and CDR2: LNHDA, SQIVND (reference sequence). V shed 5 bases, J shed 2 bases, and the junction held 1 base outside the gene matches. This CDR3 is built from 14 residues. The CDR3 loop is CASSLAGTYNEQFF. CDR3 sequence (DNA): TGTGCCAGTAGTCTAGCGGGAACCTACAATGAGCAGTTCTTC.

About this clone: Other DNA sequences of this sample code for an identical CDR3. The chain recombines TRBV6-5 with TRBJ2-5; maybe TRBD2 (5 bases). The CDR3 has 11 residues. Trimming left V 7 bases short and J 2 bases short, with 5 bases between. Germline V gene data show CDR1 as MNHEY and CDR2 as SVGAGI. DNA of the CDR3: TGTGCCAGCACGGGACAAGAGACCCAGTACTTC. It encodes CASTGQETQYF.

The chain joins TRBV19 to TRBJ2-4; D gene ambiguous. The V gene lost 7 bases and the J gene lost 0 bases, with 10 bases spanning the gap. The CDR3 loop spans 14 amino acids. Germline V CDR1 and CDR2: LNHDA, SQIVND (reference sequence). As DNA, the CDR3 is TGTGCCAGTAACAGTTTTTTAGCCAAAAACATTCAGTACTTC. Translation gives CASNSFLAKNIQYF.